The rows below give T cell receptor beta chains drawn from one sample of a study of glioma-infiltrating T cells. TCRdb used MiXCR to reprocess the multiplex PCR reads, holding one entry per CDR3 protein. Of 300,000 to 450,000 distinct CDR3 sequences listed, about two fifths were seen once; the top ten hold 9.5% to 15%. What was sequenced was glioma tissue, nonneoplastic brain tissue, or PBMCs (not recorded which). These receptors were taken from a human donor with low-grade glioma or glioblastoma, undergoing nonglioma brain surgery, or in good health (not recorded which). The CDR3 runs from the conserved cysteine through the conserved F or W. The D gene is left open where the match is weak. For some rows the clone size is stated as once, few or many, or as a class when expanded; others skip it.

cdr3_aa: CASSWTSGYEQYF; cdr3_nt: TGTGCCAGCAGTTGGACTAGCGGCTACGAGCAGTACTTC; j_call: TRBJ2-7; d_call: TRBD2; v_call: TRBV28; clone_size: many
cdr3_aa: CASSARRDSARESYNEQFF; cdr3_nt: TGTGCCAGCAGCGCCAGACGGGACTCAGCGAGAGAGTCCTACAATGAGCAGTTCTTC; j_call: TRBJ2-1; d_call: -; v_call: TRBV7-2; clone_size: -
cdr3_aa: CAIQGTNRNQPQHF; cdr3_nt: TGTGCCATCCAGGGGACGAATAGAAATCAGCCCCAGCATTTT; j_call: TRBJ1-5; d_call: -; v_call: TRBV10-3; clone_size: -
cdr3_aa: CASSLAVEETQYF; cdr3_nt: TGTGCCAGCAGCTTGGCGGTAGAAGAGACCCAGTACTTC; j_call: TRBJ2-5; d_call: -; v_call: TRBV7-9; clone_size: -
cdr3_aa: CSAQGGSYGYTF; cdr3_nt: TGCAGTGCGCAGGGCGGTAGCTATGGCTACACCTTC; j_call: TRBJ1-2; d_call: -; v_call: TRBV20-1; clone_size: once
cdr3_aa: CASSSSETSGSNEQFF; cdr3_nt: TGTGCCAGCAGCTCCTCCGAGACTAGCGGGAGCAATGAGCAGTTCTTC; j_call: TRBJ2-1; d_call: TRBD2; v_call: TRBV5-4; clone_size: -
cdr3_aa: CASSPPGLNNSPLHF; cdr3_nt: TGTGCCAGCAGCCCGCCGGGACTGAATAATTCACCCCTCCACTTT; j_call: TRBJ1-6; d_call: -; v_call: TRBV7-9; clone_size: once
cdr3_aa: CAISGRTRGDSEAFF; cdr3_nt: TGTGCCATCAGTGGACGAACTAGGGGGGACTCTGAAGCTTTCTTT; j_call: TRBJ1-1; d_call: -; v_call: TRBV6-5; clone_size: -
cdr3_aa: CSARVVGEQFF; cdr3_nt: TGCAGTGCTAGAGTTGTTGGAGAGCAGTTCTTC; j_call: TRBJ2-1; d_call: -; v_call: TRBV20-1; clone_size: -
cdr3_aa: CASSLFWPTSGTNTGELFF; cdr3_nt: TGTGCCAGCAGTTTATTCTGGCCGACTAGCGGTACAAACACCGGGGAGCTGTTTTTT; j_call: TRBJ2-2; d_call: TRBD2; v_call: TRBV28; clone_size: few
cdr3_aa: CASSSYSGSGEQYF; cdr3_nt: TGTGCCAGCAGCTCTTATTCTGGGTCAGGCGAGCAGTACTTC; j_call: TRBJ2-7; d_call: -; v_call: TRBV11-3; clone_size: -
cdr3_aa: CATSRDMRYNEQFF; cdr3_nt: TGTGCCACCAGCAGAGATATGCGGTACAATGAGCAGTTCTTC; j_call: TRBJ2-1; d_call: -; v_call: TRBV15; clone_size: many
cdr3_aa: CAGSLTVFGELFF; cdr3_nt: TGTGCCGGCAGTTTGACAGTTTTCGGGGAGCTGTTTTTT; j_call: TRBJ2-2; d_call: -; v_call: TRBV27; clone_size: -
cdr3_aa: CASSLPGLAYETQYF; cdr3_nt: TGTGCCAGCAGTCTTCCGGGACTAGCGTACGAGACCCAGTACTTC; j_call: TRBJ2-5; d_call: TRBD2; v_call: TRBV12-3/TRBV12-4; clone_size: -
cdr3_aa: CASSHPSRGSNTEAFF; cdr3_nt: TGTGCCAGCAGCCACCCCTCCAGGGGGTCGAACACTGAAGCTTTCTTT; j_call: TRBJ1-1; d_call: TRBD1; v_call: TRBV4-2; clone_size: few
cdr3_aa: CASSLGTAANTGELFF; cdr3_nt: TGTGCCAGCAGCCTGGGGACTGCCGCGAACACCGGGGAGCTGTTTTTT; j_call: TRBJ2-2; d_call: -; v_call: TRBV7-9; clone_size: -
cdr3_aa: CASTRGGGARYGYTF; cdr3_nt: TGTGCCAGCACCCGAGGGGGGGGGGCTCGGTATGGCTACACCTTC; j_call: TRBJ1-2; d_call: -; v_call: TRBV7-8; clone_size: many
cdr3_aa: CASSRSGRADNEQFF; cdr3_nt: TGTGCCAGCAGCCGAAGCGGGAGGGCCGACAATGAGCAGTTCTTC; j_call: TRBJ2-1; d_call: TRBD2; v_call: TRBV6-1; clone_size: many
cdr3_aa: CASTRPMTSGYSYEQYF; cdr3_nt: TGTGCCAGCACCCGCCCCATGACTAGCGGTTACTCCTACGAGCAGTACTTC; j_call: TRBJ2-7; d_call: TRBD2; v_call: TRBV6-1; clone_size: few
cdr3_aa: CSVQTGSNTEAFF; cdr3_nt: TGCAGCGTACAGACAGGCTCAAACACTGAAGCTTTCTTT; j_call: TRBJ1-1; d_call: -; v_call: TRBV29-1; clone_size: -
cdr3_aa: CASSPLGQASYEQYF; cdr3_nt: TGTGCCAGCAGCCCCTTGGGACAGGCCTCCTACGAGCAGTACTTC; j_call: TRBJ2-7; d_call: TRBD1; v_call: TRBV6-2/TRBV6-3; clone_size: many
cdr3_aa: CASSQRPYPQEAQYF; cdr3_nt: TGTGCCAGCAGCCAAAGGCCTTACCCCCAAGAGGCCCAGTACTTC; j_call: TRBJ2-5; d_call: -; v_call: TRBV4-2; clone_size: -
cdr3_aa: CSVGWGIHEQYF; cdr3_nt: TGCAGCGTTGGTTGGGGAATCCACGAGCAGTACTTC; j_call: TRBJ2-7; d_call: -; v_call: TRBV29-1; clone_size: few
cdr3_aa: CATSRDLKGHDGYTF; cdr3_nt: TGTGCCACCAGCAGAGATCTCAAGGGGCACGATGGCTACACCTTC; j_call: TRBJ1-2; d_call: -; v_call: TRBV15; clone_size: -
cdr3_aa: CSAAGGAYNEQFF; cdr3_nt: TGCAGTGCCGCAGGGGGCGCTTACAATGAGCAGTTCTTC; j_call: TRBJ2-1; d_call: TRBD1; v_call: TRBV20-1; clone_size: few
cdr3_aa: CASNTRGGEQFF; cdr3_nt: TGTGCCAGCAACACCCGGGGAGGTGAGCAGTTCTTC; j_call: TRBJ2-1; d_call: -; v_call: TRBV11-1; clone_size: -
cdr3_aa: CSAQIDGRSYEQYF; cdr3_nt: TGCAGTGCACAGATTGACGGGCGCTCCTACGAGCAGTACTTC; j_call: TRBJ2-7; d_call: -; v_call: TRBV20-1; clone_size: few